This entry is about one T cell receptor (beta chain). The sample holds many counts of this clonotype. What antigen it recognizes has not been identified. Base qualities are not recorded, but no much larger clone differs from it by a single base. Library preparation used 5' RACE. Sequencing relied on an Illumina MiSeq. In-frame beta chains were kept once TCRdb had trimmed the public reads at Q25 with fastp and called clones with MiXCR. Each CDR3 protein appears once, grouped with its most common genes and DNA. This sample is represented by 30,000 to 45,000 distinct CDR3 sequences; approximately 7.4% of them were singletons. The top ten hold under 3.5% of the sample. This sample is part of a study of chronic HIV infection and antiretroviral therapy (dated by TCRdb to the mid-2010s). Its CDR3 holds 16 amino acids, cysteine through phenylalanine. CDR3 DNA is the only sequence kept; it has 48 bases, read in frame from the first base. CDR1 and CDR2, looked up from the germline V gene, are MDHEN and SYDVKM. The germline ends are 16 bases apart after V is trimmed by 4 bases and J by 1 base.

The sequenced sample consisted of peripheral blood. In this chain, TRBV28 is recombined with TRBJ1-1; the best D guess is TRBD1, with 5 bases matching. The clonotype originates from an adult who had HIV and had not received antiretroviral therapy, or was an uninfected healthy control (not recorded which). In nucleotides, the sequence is TGTGCCAGCAGTTCCGTACAGGAATTTCCGAACACTGAAGCTTTCTTT. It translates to CASSSVQEFPNTEAFF.